This paragraph covers one T cell receptor (beta chain) sequence. This entry is derived from a study of blood T cell repertoires in COVID-19. At the level of the study: Some COVID-19 samples were acute and others convalescent; all came from the United States, Italy and Spain. T cells, B-cell-depleted T cells, or PBMCs provided the cDNA or gDNA that served as material.

Original methodology: Estimation of nucleated cell counts relied on the amplification of reference gene primers. Produced via immunoSEQ multiplex PCR; TCRdb's table is partial and in-frame only. The V and J calls and clone size were taken over from that table, and D and trimming were inferred from the DNA. The repertoire includes fewer than 100,000 clones, about 86% of them detected once, and less than 9.5% sits in the top ten. Sequencing used peripheral blood. The source of this sequence is a man in his sixties with acute or convalescent COVID-19.

The CDR3 DNA sequence: TGTGCCAGCAGCTTAGGGGCTAGGGGCAATGAGCAGTTCTTC. Its translation is CASSLGARGNEQFF. The rearrangement uses TRBV7-3 and TRBJ2-1, with TRBD1 as a possible D gene (5 bases). CDR3 length equals 14 residues. Germline V CDR1 and CDR2: SGHTA, FQGTGA. V lost 2 bases, J lost 6 bases, and 11 bases lay in between.